This entry lists 12 T cell receptor beta chains sequenced from one sample in a study of cytomegalovirus exposure and HLA in healthy donors. PCR used 60 Vbeta primers and 13 Jbeta primers. Some clones are missing from TCRdb's copy, which holds only in-frame ones; the method was immunoSEQ multiplex PCR. The table has about 88,000 clones, roughly 71% seen once. The specimen sequenced was PBMCs. These TCRs come from a woman in her thirties or forties in good health and CMV-seronegative.

This clone has more than one count but fewer than ten. V gene TRBV6-4 combines with J gene TRBJ1-1; unclear D gene. The germline gives CDR1 MRHNA, CDR2 SNTAGT. Trimming removed 5 bases at V and 0 bases at J, with 7 bases between. The CDR3 has 13 residues. As DNA, the CDR3 is TGTGCCAGCAGTCATGACATGAACACTGAAGCTTTCTTT. Its translation: CASSHDMNTEAFF.

The chain links TRBV19 to TRBJ1-3; tentatively, D is TRBD1 (6 bases). Deletions cut 6 bases from V and 3 bases from J, with 12 bases between. Germline loops: CDR1 LNHDA, CDR2 SQIVND (reference sequence). This CDR3 has 14 amino acids. CDR3 in amino acids: CASSHRDGGNTIYF. The CDR3 DNA follows: TGTGCCAGTAGCCACAGGGACGGTGGAAACACCATATATTTT.

This chain uses TRBV6-5 with TRBJ2-1; the D gene is possibly TRBD1 (6 bases). With 2 bases removed from V and 12 bases from J, the gap between germline ends came to 23 bases. The CDR3 runs to 16 residues. In germline, CDR1 is MNHEY, CDR2 SVGAGI. The CDR3: CASSYDGQGSKLGQFF. CDR3 sequence (DNA): TGTGCCAGCAGTTACGACGGTCAGGGGAGTAAATTGGGGCAGTTCTTC.

V is TRBV6-5 and J is TRBJ1-3; TRBD1 is a possible D gene (6 bases). V was shortened by 6 bases and J by 4 bases, with 16 bases between the two germline ends. The CDR3 loop spans 15 amino acids. From germline, CDR1 is MNHEY and CDR2 SVGAGI. CDR3 sequence (DNA): TGTGCCAGCAGGTCCTCACAGGGTCGCGGAAACACCATATATTTT. Protein product: CASRSSQGRGNTIYF.

The chain employs TRBV5-1 and TRBJ2-1; 8 nucleotides line up with TRBD1. Germline values: CDR1 SGHRS, CDR2 YFSETQ. V was clipped by 4 bases and J by 6 bases; unmatched bases: 12. This CDR3 is built from 16 residues. CDR3 DNA: TGCGCCAGCAGCATTAATACAGGGGGTACCTCCAATGAGCAGTTCTTC. It yields the protein CASSINTGGTSNEQFF.

V gene TRBV30 combines with J gene TRBJ1-1; D perhaps matches TRBD1 (5 bases). V shed 4 bases and J shed 1 base, with 13 bases lying between them. CDR3 length: 14 residues. The V gene's germline CDR1 is GTSNPN and CDR2 SVGIG (reference sequence). The CDR3 DNA sequence: TGTGCCTGGACTCCGGGGGGAAGGAACACTGAAGCTTTCTTT. This codes for CAWTPGGRNTEAFF.

This clone was detected only a few times. The chain joins TRBV6-6 to TRBJ2-7; 7 bases map to TRBD1. CDR3 size: 16 residues. With 0 bases clipped from V and 0 bases from J, the junction kept 5 bases outside the gene matches. Germline V lookup: CDR1 MNHNY, CDR2 SVGAGI (reference sequence). The CDR3 sequence is CASSYSTGRLSYEQYF. Here the CDR3 DNA reads TGTGCCAGCAGTTACTCGACAGGGCGCCTCTCCTACGAGCAGTACTTC.

The rearrangement links TRBV29-1 to TRBJ1-2; no firm D call. In germline, CDR1 is SQVTM, CDR2 ANQGSEA. V was pared by 0 bases and J by 4 bases, with 15 bases between. This CDR3 region has 15 residues. In nucleotides, the CDR3 is TGCAGCGTTGAAGATCCGGCGGATATAGGCTATGGCTACACCTTC. Translating gives CSVEDPADIGYGYTF.

The chain links TRBV7-2 to TRBJ1-2; 7 nucleotides match TRBD1. There are 16 residues in the CDR3. Germline values: CDR1 SGHTA, CDR2 FQGNSA. Trimming removed 5 bases from V and 0 bases from J; junction bases left unmatched: 9. The CDR3 DNA reads as TGTGCCAGCAGCATGAACAGGGGACTAGCTAACTATGGCTACACCTTC. Amino acids: CASSMNRGLANYGYTF.

V usage is TRBV7-8 and J usage is TRBJ2-3; D is uncertain. The V gene's germline CDR1 is SGHVS and CDR2 FQNEAQ. The length of the CDR3 is 13 residues. V was pared by 7 bases and J by 3 bases, with 11 bases between. CDR3 region: CASTPGLTDTQYF. Here the CDR3 DNA reads TGTGCCAGCACCCCAGGTCTTACAGATACGCAGTATTTT.

This clone was seen a handful of times. The chain couples TRBV25-1 to TRBJ1-6, with D tentatively TRBD1 (6 bases). V lost 11 bases and J lost 6, with 14 bases in between. CDR1 and CDR2 (germline): MGHDK, SYGVNS. CDR3 size: 13 residues. CDR3 loop: CAVQGSPNSPLHF. In DNA, the CDR3 is TGTGCCGTACAGGGATCCCCTAATTCACCCCTCCACTTT.

This chain links TRBV6-5 with TRBJ2-3; no clear D. Trimming stripped 4 bases from V and 4 bases from J, with 9 bases between. CDR3 length: 13 residues. Germline CDR1 MNHEY, CDR2 SVGAGI. The CDR3 coding sequence is TGTGCCAGCAGTTCCGTATCGGCAGATACGCAGTATTTT. It encodes CASSSVSADTQYF.